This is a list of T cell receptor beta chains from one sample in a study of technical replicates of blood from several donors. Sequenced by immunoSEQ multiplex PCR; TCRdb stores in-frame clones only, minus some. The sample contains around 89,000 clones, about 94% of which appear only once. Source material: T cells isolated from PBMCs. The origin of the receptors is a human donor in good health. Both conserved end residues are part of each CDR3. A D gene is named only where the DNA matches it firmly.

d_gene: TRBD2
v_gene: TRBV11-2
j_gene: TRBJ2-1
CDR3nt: TGTGCCAGCAGCTTAGTTAGGTGGGAGGGCCGAAATGAGCAGTTCTTC
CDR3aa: CASSLVRWEGRNEQFF

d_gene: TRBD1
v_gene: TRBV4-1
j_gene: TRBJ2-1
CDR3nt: TGCGCCAGCAGCCTGTCCGGACAGGGGGCCTATGAGCAGTTCTTC
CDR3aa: CASSLSGQGAYEQFF

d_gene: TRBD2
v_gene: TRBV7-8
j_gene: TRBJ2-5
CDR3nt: TGTGCCAGCAGCGCCCGATGGGGGGGATATGAAGAGACCCAGTACTTC
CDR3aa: CASSARWGGYEETQYF

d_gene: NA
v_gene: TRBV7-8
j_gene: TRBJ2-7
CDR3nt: TGTGCCAGCAGCTTGTACGGGACTGCTATGTACGAGCAGTACTTC
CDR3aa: CASSLYGTAMYEQYF

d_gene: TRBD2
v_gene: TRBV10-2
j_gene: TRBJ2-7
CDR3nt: TGCGCCAGCAGACTAGCGGGAGGTTCCTCTTTGCGGGAGCAGTACTTC
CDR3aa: CASRLAGGSSLREQYF

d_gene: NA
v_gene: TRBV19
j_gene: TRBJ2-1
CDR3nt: TGTGCCAGTAGTATCGGCGGAGAACCATACAATGAGCAGTTCTTC
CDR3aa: CASSIGGEPYNEQFF

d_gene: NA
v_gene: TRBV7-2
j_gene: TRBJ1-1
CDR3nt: TGTGCCAGCAGCTTAGATGTCGGAGTGACCCAAGCTTTCTTT
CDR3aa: CASSLDVGVTQAFF

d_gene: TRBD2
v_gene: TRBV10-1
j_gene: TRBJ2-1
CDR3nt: TGCGCCAGCAGTGAACTGGCGGGGGGTTCGAATGAGCAGTTCTTC
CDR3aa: CASSELAGGSNEQFF

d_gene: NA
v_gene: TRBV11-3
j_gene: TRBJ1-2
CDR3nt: TGTGCCAGCAGCTCCGGACTCAAATGGGGCTATGGCTACACCTTC
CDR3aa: CASSSGLKWGYGYTF

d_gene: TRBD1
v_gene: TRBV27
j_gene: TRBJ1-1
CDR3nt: TGTGCCAGCTCCTCGGATTGGGACAGCAACACTGAAGCTTTCTTT
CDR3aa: CASSSDWDSNTEAFF